This T cell receptor beta chain was sequenced in a study of cytotoxic CD8 clonotypes in ibrutinib-treated CLL. Study information: Roughly 10 relapsed/refractory, roughly 15 treatment-naive; approximately 18 IGHV unmutated.

Generated by immunoSEQ multiplex PCR, the TCRdb table keeps only in-frame clones and is missing some. The sample consists of around 140,000 clones, approximately 85% of them appearing once. The clonotype comes from a human donor with chronic lymphocytic leukemia. Sequenced here: PBMCs, sampled after 24 months of ibrutinib treatment.

The CDR3 is CASSGERDLEFF. The CDR3 bases are TGTGCCAGCAGCGGGGAGCGGGATCTGGAGTTCTTC. The chain recombines TRBV5-5 with TRBJ2-1; 7 positions agree with TRBD2. The J segment lost 14 bases and the V segment lost 4 bases, leaving 9 bases of the junction unmatched. The CDR3 totals 12 residues. Germline assignment: CDR1 SGHKS and CDR2 YYEKEE (reference sequence).